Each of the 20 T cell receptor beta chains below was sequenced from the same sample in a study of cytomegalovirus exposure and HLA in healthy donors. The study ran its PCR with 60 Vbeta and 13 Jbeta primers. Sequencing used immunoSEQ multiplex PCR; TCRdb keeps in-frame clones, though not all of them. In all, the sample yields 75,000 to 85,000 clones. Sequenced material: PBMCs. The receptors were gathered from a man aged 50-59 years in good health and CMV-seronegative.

CDR3 sequence (DNA): TGCGCCAGCAGCCAAAGTGCGGCAGAACTCTCTGGGGCCAACGTCCTGACTTTC. It specifies CASSQSAAELSGANVLTF. The V call is TRBV4-1, the J call TRBJ2-6; D uncertain. The length of the CDR3 is 18 residues. Germline CDR1 is MGHRA and CDR2 is YSYEKL. Trimming took 2 bases from V and 0 from J, leaving 14 bases between them.

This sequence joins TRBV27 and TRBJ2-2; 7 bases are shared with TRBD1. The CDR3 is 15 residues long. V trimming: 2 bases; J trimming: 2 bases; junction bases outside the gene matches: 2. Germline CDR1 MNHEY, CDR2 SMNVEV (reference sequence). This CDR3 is CASSLEGANTGELFF. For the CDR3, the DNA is TGTGCCAGCAGTTTAGAGGGGGCCAACACCGGGGAGCTGTTTTTT.

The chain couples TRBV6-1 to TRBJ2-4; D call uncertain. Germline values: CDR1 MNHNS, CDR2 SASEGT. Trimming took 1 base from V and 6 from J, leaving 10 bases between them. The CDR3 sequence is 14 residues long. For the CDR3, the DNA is TGTGCCAGCAGTGAAGGTCCGCCGAGAAACATTCAGTACTTC. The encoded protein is CASSEGPPRNIQYF.

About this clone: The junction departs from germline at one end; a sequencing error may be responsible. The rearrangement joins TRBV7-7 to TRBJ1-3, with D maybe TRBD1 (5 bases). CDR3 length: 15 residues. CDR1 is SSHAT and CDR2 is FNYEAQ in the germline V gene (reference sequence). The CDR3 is CASSLGTGFGNTIYF. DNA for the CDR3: TGTGCTAGCAGCTTAGGAACAGGCTTCGGAAACACCATATATTTT.

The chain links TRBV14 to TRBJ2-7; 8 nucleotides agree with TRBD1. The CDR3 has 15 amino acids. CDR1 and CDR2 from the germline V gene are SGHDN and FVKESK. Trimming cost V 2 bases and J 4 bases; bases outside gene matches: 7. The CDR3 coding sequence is TGTGCCAGCAGCCAATTCCGGGACAGGTCTTACGAGCAGTACTTC. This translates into CASSQFRDRSYEQYF. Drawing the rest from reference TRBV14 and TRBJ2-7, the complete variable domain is EAGVTQFPSHSVIEKGQTVTLRCDPISGHDNLYWYRRVMGKEIKFLLHFVKESKQDESGMPNNRFLAERTGGTYSTLKVQPAELEDSGVYFCASSQFRDRSYEQYFGPGTRLTVT.

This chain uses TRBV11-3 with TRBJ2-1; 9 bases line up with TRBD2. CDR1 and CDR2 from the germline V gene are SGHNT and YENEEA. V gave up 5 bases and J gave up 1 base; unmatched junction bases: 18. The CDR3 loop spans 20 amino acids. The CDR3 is CASSSGIYSGGGGSYNEQFF. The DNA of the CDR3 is TGTGCCAGCAGCAGCGGGATATATAGCGGGGGAGGAGGGTCCTACAATGAGCAGTTCTTC.

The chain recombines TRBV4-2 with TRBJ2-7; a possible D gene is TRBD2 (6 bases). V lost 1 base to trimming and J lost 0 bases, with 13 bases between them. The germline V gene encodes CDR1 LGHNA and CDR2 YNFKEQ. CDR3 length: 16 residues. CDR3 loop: CASSQVDLGGSYEQYF. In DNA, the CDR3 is TGTGCCAGCAGCCAAGTGGATCTCGGGGGCTCCTACGAGCAGTACTTC.

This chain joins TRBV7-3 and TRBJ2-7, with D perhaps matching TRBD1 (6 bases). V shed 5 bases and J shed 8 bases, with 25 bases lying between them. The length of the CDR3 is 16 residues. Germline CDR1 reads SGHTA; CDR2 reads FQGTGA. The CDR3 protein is CASSPGGQGSNEKQYF. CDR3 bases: TGTGCCAGCAGCCCTGGTGGGCAGGGGAGTAATGAGAAGCAGTACTTC.

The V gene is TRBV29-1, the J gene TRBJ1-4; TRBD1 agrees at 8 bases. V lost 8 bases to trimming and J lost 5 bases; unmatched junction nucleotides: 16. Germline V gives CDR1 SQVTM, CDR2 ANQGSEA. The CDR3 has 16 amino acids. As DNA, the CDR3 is TGCAGCACTTACTTTGGAACCGGGACAGGCAATGAAAAACTGTTTTTT. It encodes CSTYFGTGTGNEKLFF.

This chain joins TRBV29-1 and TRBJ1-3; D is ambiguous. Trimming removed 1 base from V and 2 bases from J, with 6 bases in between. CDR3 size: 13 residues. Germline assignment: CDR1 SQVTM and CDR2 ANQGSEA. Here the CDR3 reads CSVEAVTGNTIYF. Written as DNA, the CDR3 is TGCAGCGTTGAAGCCGTAACTGGAAACACCATATATTTT.

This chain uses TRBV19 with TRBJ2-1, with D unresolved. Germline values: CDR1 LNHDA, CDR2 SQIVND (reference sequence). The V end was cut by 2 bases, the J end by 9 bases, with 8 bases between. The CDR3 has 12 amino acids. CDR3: CASSIRSPEQFF. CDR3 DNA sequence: TGTGCCAGTAGTATACGGAGCCCTGAGCAGTTCTTC.

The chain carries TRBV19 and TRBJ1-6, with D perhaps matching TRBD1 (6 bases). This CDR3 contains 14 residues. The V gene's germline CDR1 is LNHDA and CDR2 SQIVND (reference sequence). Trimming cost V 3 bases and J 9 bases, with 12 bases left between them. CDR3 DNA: TGTGCCAGTAGTATCCAGGGGTCCAGTTCACCCCTCCACTTT. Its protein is CASSIQGSSSPLHF. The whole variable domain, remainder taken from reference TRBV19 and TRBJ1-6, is DGGITQSPKYLFRKEGQNVTLSCEQNLNHDAMYWYRQDPGQGLRLIYYSQIVNDFQKGDIAEGYSVSREKKESFPLTVTSAQKNPTAFYLCASSIQGSSSPLHFGNGTRLTVT.

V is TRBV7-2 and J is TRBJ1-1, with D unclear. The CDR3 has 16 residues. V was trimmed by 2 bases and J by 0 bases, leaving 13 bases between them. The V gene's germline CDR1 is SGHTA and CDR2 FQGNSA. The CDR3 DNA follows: TGTGCCAGCAGCTTATATGGTGAGGCAATGAACACTGAAGCTTTCTTT. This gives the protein CASSLYGEAMNTEAFF.

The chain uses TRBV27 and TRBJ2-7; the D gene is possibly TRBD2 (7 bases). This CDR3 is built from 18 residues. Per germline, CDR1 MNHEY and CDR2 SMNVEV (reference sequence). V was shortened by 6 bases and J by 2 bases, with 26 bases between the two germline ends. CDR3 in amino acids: CASSLIGGAPKRPYEQYF. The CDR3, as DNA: TGTGCCAGCAGCTTGATAGGGGGGGCCCCCAAAAGACCCTACGAGCAGTACTTC.

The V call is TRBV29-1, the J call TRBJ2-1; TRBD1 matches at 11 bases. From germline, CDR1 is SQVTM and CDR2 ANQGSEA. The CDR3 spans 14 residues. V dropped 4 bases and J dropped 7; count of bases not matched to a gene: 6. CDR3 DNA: TGCAGCGTTGTTTACGGGACAGGGGGAAATGAGCAGTTCTTC. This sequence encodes CSVVYGTGGNEQFF.

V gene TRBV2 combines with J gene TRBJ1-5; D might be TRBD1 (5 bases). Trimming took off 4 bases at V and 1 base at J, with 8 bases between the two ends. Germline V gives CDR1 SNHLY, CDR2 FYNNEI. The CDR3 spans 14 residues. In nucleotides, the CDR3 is TGTGCCAGCAGTGCGGGGGTCAGCAATCAGCCCCAGCATTTT. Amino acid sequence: CASSAGVSNQPQHF.

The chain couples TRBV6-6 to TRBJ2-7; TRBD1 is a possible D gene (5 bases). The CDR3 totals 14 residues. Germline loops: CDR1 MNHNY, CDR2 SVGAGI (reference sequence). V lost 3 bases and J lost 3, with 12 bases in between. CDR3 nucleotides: TGTGCCAGCAGTTATGTAGACAGCGACTACGAGCAGTACTTC. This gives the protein CASSYVDSDYEQYF.

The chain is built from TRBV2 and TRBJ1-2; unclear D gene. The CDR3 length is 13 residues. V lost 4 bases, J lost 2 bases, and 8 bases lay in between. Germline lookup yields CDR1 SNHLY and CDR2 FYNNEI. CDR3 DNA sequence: TGTGCCAGCAGTGCACTAGCAAACTATGGCTACACCTTC. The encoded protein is CASSALANYGYTF.

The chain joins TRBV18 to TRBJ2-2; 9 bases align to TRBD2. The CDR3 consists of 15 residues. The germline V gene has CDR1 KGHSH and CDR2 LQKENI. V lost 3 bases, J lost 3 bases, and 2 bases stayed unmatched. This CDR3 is CASSPGLADTGELFF. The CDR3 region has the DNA TGTGCCAGCTCACCGGGACTAGCTGACACCGGGGAGCTGTTTTTT.

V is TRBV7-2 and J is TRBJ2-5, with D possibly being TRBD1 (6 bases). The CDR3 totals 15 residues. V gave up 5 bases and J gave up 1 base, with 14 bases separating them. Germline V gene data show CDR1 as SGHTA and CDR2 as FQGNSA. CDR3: CASSPGGQIQETQYF. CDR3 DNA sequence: TGTGCCAGCAGCCCAGGAGGACAGATCCAAGAGACCCAGTACTTC.